The clone carrying this TCR beta chain was seen once. The junction shows a germline mismatch at one end, possibly a read error. Germline lookup yields CDR1 LNHDA and CDR2 SQIVND (reference sequence). This CDR3 has 15 residues. The data derive from a study of T cells in Graves' hyperthyroidism and ophthalmopathy. Amplified TCR beta CDR3 regions derived from RNA transcripts. RT-PCR in the first round (using the HTBI primer set) targeted the TCR CDR3. TCRdb independently ran MiXCR on the multiplex PCR reads; one entry per CDR3 protein. The profile covers hundreds of thousands of distinct CDR3 sequences, with roughly 22% appearing a single time and about 60% taken by the ten largest. Uncontrolled infection, other autoimmune disease, pregnancy or lactation led to exclusion.

Sequencing was carried out using blood. The clonotype was recovered from a man aged 30 to 39 with Graves' ophthalmopathy. The chain joins TRBV19 to TRBJ2-5; D may be TRBD1 or TRBD2 (5 bases each). DNA for the CDR3: TGTGCCAGTAGTCCGGGACGGATCCTCCAAGAGGCCCAGTACTTC. It translates to CASSPGRILQEAQYF.